The 5 T cell receptor beta chains reported below all come from one sample, sequenced in a study of blood T cell repertoires in COVID-19 (dated by TCRdb to 2020 to 2021). Library preparation employed the immunoSEQ multiplex PCR assay. TCRdb's version of the immuneACCESS table is confined to in-frame rearrangements and falls short of the full clone set. An unresolved V gene accounts for under half of the shortfall where checked; the remainder is of unknown origin. The sample profile shows over 150,000 clones; around 85% of them were found once. The ten largest clones add up to approximately 6.2% of the sample. Sequencing was carried out using PBMCs or T cells enriched from blood (not recorded which). The receptor source for this set is a middle-aged man who had recovered from COVID-19.

Here the CDR3 reads CASSLVQGTDTQYF. The DNA of the CDR3 is TGTGCCAGCAGCTTAGTACAGGGCACAGATACGCAGTATTTT. The chain has TRBV13 and TRBJ2-3, with D possibly being TRBD1 (5 bases). This CDR3 spans 14 amino acids. The ends were cut back, 1 base at V and 1 base at J, with 6 bases in the middle. CDR1 and CDR2 from the germline V gene are PRHDT and FYEKMQ (reference sequence).

The chain carries TRBV5-1 and TRBJ1-1; possible D gene TRBD1, 6 bases. The V and J ends lost 1 base and 3 bases respectively, with 13 bases between them. The germline V gene encodes CDR1 SGHRS and CDR2 YFSETQ. The CDR3 contains 15 residues. The chain's CDR3 is CASSLKGTWDTEAFF. The CDR3 DNA reads as TGCGCCAGCAGCTTGAAGGGGACATGGGACACTGAAGCTTTCTTT.

This clone showed up just once. The CDR3 reads CASNHPGTSGYEQYF. The CDR3 DNA reads as TGTGCCAGCAACCACCCTGGGACTAGCGGCTACGAGCAGTACTTC. The J gene is TRBJ2-7, the V gene TRBV6-6; 11 bases are a match to TRBD2. The trim removed 7 bases at V and 3 bases at J, leaving 8 bases unmatched. Germline lookup yields CDR1 MNHNY and CDR2 SVGAGI (reference sequence). The CDR3 is made up of 15 amino acids.

This chain links TRBV15 with TRBJ1-5, with D possibly being TRBD1 (5 bases). CDR3 size: 13 residues. Between the trimmed V and J ends, which lost 4 bases and 4 bases, there was a span of 8 bases. Germline V gene data show CDR1 as LNHNV and CDR2 as YYDKDF (reference sequence). The CDR3 nucleotides read TGTGCCACCAGCACTCAGGGAAATCAGCCCCAGCATTTT. Its protein product is CATSTQGNQPQHF. Filled out from reference TRBV15 and TRBJ1-5, the complete variable domain reads DAMVIQNPRYQVTQFGKPVTLSCSQTLNHNVMYWYQQKSSQAPKLLFHYYDKDFNNEADTPDNFQSRRPNTSFCFLDIRSPGLGDTAMYLCATSTQGNQPQHFGDGTRLSIL.

The chain has TRBV19 and TRBJ1-2, with 7 bases aligning to TRBD1. J gave up 5 bases and V 5 bases, and 5 bases lay outside the gene matches. There are 13 residues in the CDR3. Germline CDR1 reads LNHDA; CDR2 reads SQIVND (reference sequence). The CDR3 here is CASSAGTAYGYTF. The CDR3 bases are TGTGCCAGTAGTGCAGGGACAGCTTATGGCTACACCTTC.